The 10 T cell receptor beta chains given below trace back to one sample, sequenced in a study of shared clonotypes between healthy human individuals. The table came from immunoSEQ multiplex PCR; TCRdb's copy has only in-frame clones and leaves some out. Among roughly 2,500,000 clones, over 85% were seen once, and the ten largest hold 0.36%. The sequencing input was naive CD4+ T cells from PBMCs. As for subset: CD45RA+ positively selected. These receptors all stem from a man between 18 and 29 years old in good health. Some clones in this sample may be carry-over from other donors' samples.

CDR3 nucleotide sequence: TGTGCCAGCAGCTTGGCCGGGAGTTCGGGTTTCAATGAGCAGTTCTTC. Translated, it gives CASSLAGSSGFNEQFF. The rearrangement links TRBV5-6 to TRBJ2-1; tentatively, D is TRBD2 (6 bases). Germline CDR1 SGHDT, CDR2 YYEEEE. CDR3 length: 16 residues. V lost 0 bases and J lost 6, with 16 bases in between. Variable domain in full (rest from reference TRBV5-6 and TRBJ2-1): DAGVTQSPTHLIKTRGQQVTLRCSPKSGHDTVSWYQQALGQGPQFIFQYYEEEERQRGNFPDRFSGHQFPNYSSELNVNALLLGDSALYLCASSLAGSSGFNEQFFGPGTRLTVL.

The chain recombines TRBV5-4 with TRBJ1-1, with TRBD1 matching 8 bases. The CDR3 totals 14 residues. With V trimmed by 4 bases and J by 5 bases, 7 bases remained unmatched. Germline V lookup: CDR1 SGHNT, CDR2 YYREEE (reference sequence). Written as DNA, the CDR3 is TGTGCCAGCAGCCCGAGGACAGGGATAACTGAAGCTTTCTTT. Protein product: CASSPRTGITEAFF.

This chain joins TRBV28 and TRBJ2-7, with a tentative D call TRBD1 (5 bases). Deletions cut 8 bases from V and 5 bases from J, with 16 bases between. This CDR3 has 13 amino acids. Per germline, CDR1 MDHEN and CDR2 SYDVKM. Here the CDR3 reads CASAITARDEQYF. The DNA of the CDR3 is TGTGCCAGCGCCATTACGGCCAGGGACGAGCAGTACTTC.

The chain is built from TRBV4-2 and TRBJ2-5; 10 bases align to TRBD1. Unmatched junction bases numbered 11, after V lost 3 bases and J lost 1 base. Per the germline V gene, CDR1 is LGHNA and CDR2 is YNFKEQ. CDR3 length: 18 amino acids. The chain's CDR3 is CASSQGMIDRGLQETQYF. The CDR3 DNA reads TGTGCCAGCAGCCAGGGTATGATAGACAGGGGGCTCCAAGAGACCCAGTACTTC.

The V gene is TRBV6-6, the J gene TRBJ1-2; perhaps TRBD1 as D (6 bases). Germline V gene sequence: CDR1 MNHNY, CDR2 SVGAGI (reference sequence). V shed 2 bases and J shed 3 bases, with 13 bases lying between them. The CDR3 is 15 amino acids. CDR3 in DNA: TGTGCCAGCAGTTACGAGGGAGCAGGGGACTATGGCTACACCTTC. It translates to CASSYEGAGDYGYTF.

The CDR3 nucleotides are TGTGCCAGCAGTCGAGTAAGGAGCGCTTCCTACGAGCAGTACTTC. Translation: CASSRVRSASYEQYF. V gene TRBV6-6 combines with J gene TRBJ2-7, with no clear D. Trimming stripped 5 bases from V and 1 base from J, with 15 bases between. The CDR3 runs to 15 residues. Germline V gives CDR1 MNHNY, CDR2 SVGAGI (reference sequence).

There are a few counts of this clone. The CDR3: CASSLWGGDTEAFF. The CDR3 coding sequence is TGTGCCAGCAGCTTATGGGGAGGGGACACTGAAGCTTTCTTT. This chain connects TRBV11-2 to TRBJ1-1; a weak D match, TRBD1 (5 bases). V dropped 2 bases and J dropped 3 bases, with 10 bases sitting between them. CDR3 length equals 14 residues. Looked up from germline, CDR1 is SGHAT and CDR2 is FQNNGV. Complete variable domain (other parts from reference TRBV11-2 and TRBJ1-1): EAGVAQSPRYKIIEKRQSVAFWCNPISGHATLYWYQQILGQGPKLLIQFQNNGVVDDSQLPKDRFSAERLKGVDSTLKIQPAKLEDSAVYLCASSLWGGDTEAFFGQGTRLTVV.

J is TRBJ1-1 and V is TRBV19; no clear D. Trimming took off 5 bases at V and 1 base at J, with 11 bases between the two ends. This CDR3 spans 14 amino acids. Looked up from germline, CDR1 is LNHDA and CDR2 is SQIVND (reference sequence). In nucleotides, the CDR3 is TGTGCCAGTAGTTTTACAGTATCGAACACTGAAGCTTTCTTT. Protein sequence: CASSFTVSNTEAFF.

V gene TRBV2 combines with J gene TRBJ2-7; D is unresolved. The CDR3 covers 11 residues. The V gene's germline CDR1 is SNHLY and CDR2 FYNNEI. The V and J ends lost 6 bases and 4 bases respectively, with 7 bases between them. The CDR3 DNA reads as TGTGCCAGCAGCTTCCTTTACGAGCAGTACTTC. This sequence encodes CASSFLYEQYF.

This rearrangement joins TRBV6-6 to TRBJ2-1; 10 bases are a match to TRBD2. After removal of 7 bases from V and 0 bases from J, the junction contained 6 bases not matched to a gene. Germline V lookup: CDR1 MNHNY, CDR2 SVGAGI (reference sequence). This CDR3 is 16 amino acids long. The CDR3 protein is CASKGLASISYNEQFF. The CDR3 DNA sequence: TGTGCCAGCAAGGGACTAGCGTCCATCTCCTACAATGAGCAGTTCTTC.